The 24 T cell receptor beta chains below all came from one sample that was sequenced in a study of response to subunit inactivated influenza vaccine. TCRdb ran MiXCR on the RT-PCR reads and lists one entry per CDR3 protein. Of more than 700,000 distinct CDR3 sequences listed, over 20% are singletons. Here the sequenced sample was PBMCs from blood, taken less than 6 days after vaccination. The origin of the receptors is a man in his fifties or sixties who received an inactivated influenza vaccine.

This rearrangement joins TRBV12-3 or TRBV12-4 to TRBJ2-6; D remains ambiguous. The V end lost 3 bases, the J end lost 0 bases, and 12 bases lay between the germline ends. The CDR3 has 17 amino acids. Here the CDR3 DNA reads TGTGCCAGCAGTTTCGGAACAGCCCGCTCTGGGGCCAACGTCCTGACTTTC. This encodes CASSFGTARSGANVLTF.

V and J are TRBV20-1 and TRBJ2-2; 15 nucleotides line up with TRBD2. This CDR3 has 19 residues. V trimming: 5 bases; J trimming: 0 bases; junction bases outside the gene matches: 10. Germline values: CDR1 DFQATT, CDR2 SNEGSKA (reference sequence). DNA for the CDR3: TGCAGTGCTGGTTCCGGACTAGCGGGAGGGATGTCGAACACCGGGGAGCTGTTTTTT. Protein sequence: CSAGSGLAGGMSNTGELFF.

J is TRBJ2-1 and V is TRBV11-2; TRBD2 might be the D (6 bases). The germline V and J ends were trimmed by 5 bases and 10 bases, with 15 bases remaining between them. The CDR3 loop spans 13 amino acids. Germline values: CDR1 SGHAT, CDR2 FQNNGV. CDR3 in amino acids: CASSGIGTGEQFF. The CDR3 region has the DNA TGTGCCAGCAGCGGGATTGGGACTGGCGAGCAGTTCTTC.

CDR3 coding DNA: TGTGCCATCACCGACAGGGGATTGGGAAGCACTGAAGCTTTCTTT. Translated, it gives CAITDRGLGSTEAFF. The chain couples TRBV10-3 to TRBJ1-1, with 8 bases aligning to TRBD1. V lost 7 bases and J lost 4; bases outside the gene matches: 11. Germline CDR1 ENHRY, CDR2 SYGVKD. This CDR3 spans 15 amino acids.

CDR3 loop: CASTIDTLSQHF. CDR3 DNA: TGTGCCAGCACCATCGACACGCTGTCCCAGCATTTT. The chain is built from TRBV12-3 or TRBV12-4 and TRBJ1-5, with no clear D. V shed 7 bases and J shed 11 bases, with 15 bases lying between them. The CDR3 covers 12 residues.

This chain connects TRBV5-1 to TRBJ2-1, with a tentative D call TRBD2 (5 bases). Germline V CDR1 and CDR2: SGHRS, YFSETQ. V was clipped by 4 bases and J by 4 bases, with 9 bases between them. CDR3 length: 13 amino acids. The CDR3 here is CASSHTGYNEQFF. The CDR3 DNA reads TGCGCCAGCAGCCATACGGGGTACAATGAGCAGTTCTTC.

This chain's CDR3 is CSAGSLAAYEQYF. In DNA, the CDR3 is TGCAGTGCGGGGAGCCTAGCGGCCTACGAGCAGTACTTC. The chain joins TRBV20-1 to TRBJ2-7; 7 nucleotides align to TRBD2. Per germline, CDR1 DFQATT and CDR2 SNEGSKA (reference sequence). V shed 6 bases and J 2 bases; nucleotides not matched to a gene: 7. The CDR3 loop spans 13 amino acids.

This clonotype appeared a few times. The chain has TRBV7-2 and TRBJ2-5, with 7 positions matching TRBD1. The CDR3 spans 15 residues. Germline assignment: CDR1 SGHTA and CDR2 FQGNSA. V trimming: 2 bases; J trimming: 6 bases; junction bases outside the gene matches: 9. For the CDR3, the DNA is TGTGCCAGCAGCTTATATCCGACAGGGATGCAGACCCAGTACTTC. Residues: CASSLYPTGMQTQYF.

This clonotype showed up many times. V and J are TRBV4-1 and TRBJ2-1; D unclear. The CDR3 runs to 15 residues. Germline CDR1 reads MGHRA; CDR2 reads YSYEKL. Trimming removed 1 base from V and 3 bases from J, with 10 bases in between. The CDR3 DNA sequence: TGCGCCAGCAGCCAAGTCGGGCATGTCTACAATGAGCAGTTCTTC. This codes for CASSQVGHVYNEQFF.

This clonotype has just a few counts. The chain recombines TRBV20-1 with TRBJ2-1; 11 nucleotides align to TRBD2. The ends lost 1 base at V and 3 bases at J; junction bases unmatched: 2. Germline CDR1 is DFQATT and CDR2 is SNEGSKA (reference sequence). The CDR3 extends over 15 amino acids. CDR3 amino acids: CSARATSGVYNEQFF. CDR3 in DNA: TGCAGTGCTAGAGCGACTAGCGGGGTCTACAATGAGCAGTTCTTC.

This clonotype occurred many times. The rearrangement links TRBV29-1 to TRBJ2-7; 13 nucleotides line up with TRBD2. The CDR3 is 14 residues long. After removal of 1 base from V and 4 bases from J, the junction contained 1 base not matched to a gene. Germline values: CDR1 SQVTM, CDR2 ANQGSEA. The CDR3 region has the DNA TGCAGCGTTGAAGGACTAGCGGGAGGTTACGAGCAGTACTTC. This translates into CSVEGLAGGYEQYF.

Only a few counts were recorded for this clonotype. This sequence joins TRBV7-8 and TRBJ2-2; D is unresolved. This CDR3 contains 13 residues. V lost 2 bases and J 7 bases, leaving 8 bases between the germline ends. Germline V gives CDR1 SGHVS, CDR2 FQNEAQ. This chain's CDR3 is CASSLRQLGELFF. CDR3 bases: TGTGCCAGCAGCTTAAGGCAGCTCGGGGAGCTGTTTTTT.

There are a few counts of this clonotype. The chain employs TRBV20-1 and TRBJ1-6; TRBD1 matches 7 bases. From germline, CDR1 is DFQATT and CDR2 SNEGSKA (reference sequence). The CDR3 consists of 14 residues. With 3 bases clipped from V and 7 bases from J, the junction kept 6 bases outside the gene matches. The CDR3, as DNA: TGCAGTGCTAGTAGTGGGACAGACAATTCACCCCTCCACTTT. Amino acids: CSASSGTDNSPLHF.

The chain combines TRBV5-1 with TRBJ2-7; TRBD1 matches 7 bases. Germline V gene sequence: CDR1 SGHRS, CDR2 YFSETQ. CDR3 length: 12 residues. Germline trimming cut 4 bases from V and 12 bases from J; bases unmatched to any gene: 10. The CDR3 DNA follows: TGCGCCAGCAGCGAATCTGGACAGGCTACGTACTTC. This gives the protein CASSESGQATYF.

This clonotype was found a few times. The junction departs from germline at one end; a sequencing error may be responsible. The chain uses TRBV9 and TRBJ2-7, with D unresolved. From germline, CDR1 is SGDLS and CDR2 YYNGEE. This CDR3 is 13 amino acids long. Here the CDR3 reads CTSSVATHHEQYF. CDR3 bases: TGTACCAGCAGCGTAGCTACGCACCACGAGCAGTACTTC.

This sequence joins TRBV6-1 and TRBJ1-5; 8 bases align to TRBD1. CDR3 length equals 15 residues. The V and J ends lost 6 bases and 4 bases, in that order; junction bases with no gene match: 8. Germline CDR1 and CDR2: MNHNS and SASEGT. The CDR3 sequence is CASRVDRGGNQPQHF. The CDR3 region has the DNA TGTGCCAGCAGGGTTGACAGGGGTGGTAATCAGCCCCAGCATTTT.

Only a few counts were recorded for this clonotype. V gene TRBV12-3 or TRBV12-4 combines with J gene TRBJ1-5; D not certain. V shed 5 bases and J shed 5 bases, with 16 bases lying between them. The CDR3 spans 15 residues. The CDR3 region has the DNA TGTGCCAGCAGTGGGTGGGAGGGAGTACATCAGCCCCAGCATTTT. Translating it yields CASSGWEGVHQPQHF.

CDR3 loop: CASSGWTGGYGYTF. The CDR3 coding sequence is TGTGCCAGCAGTGGGTGGACAGGCGGCTATGGCTACACCTTC. This chain links TRBV25-1 with TRBJ1-2, with TRBD1 matching 7 bases. The V segment lost 4 bases and the J segment 4 bases; nucleotides outside the gene matches: 6. The germline V gene encodes CDR1 MGHDK and CDR2 SYGVNS. CDR3 length equals 14 residues.

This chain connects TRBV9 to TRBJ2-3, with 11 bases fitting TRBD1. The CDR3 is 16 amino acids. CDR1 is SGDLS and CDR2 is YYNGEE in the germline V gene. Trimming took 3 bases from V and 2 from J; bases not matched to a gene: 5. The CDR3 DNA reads TGTGCCAGCAGCGCCATCGGACAGGGGGCCACAGATACGCAGTATTTT. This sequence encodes CASSAIGQGATDTQYF.

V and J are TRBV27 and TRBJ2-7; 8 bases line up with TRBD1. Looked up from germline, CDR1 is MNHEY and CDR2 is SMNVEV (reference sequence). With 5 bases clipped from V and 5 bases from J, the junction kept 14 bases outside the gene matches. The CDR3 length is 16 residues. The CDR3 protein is CASSPLPYGQGHEQYF. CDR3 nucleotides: TGTGCCAGCAGTCCGCTCCCCTACGGACAGGGTCACGAGCAGTACTTC.

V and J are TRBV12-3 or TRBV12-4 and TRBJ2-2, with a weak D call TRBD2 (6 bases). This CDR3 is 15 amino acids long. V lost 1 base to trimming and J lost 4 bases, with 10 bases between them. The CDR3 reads CASSLGGVVTGELFF. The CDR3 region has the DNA TGTGCCAGCAGTTTAGGCGGGGTAGTCACCGGGGAGCTGTTTTTT.

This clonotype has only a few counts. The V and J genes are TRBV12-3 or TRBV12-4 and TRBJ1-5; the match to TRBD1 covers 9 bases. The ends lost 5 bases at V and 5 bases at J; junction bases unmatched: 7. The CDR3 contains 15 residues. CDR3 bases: TGTGCCAGCAGTGTAATGGACAGGGGTTATCAGCCCCAGCATTTT. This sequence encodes CASSVMDRGYQPQHF.

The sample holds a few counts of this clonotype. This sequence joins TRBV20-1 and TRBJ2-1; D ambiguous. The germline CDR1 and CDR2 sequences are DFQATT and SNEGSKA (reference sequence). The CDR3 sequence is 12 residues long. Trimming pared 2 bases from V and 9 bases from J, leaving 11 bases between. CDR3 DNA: TGCAGTGCTAGATTGCAGTTCCCTGAGCAGTTCTTC. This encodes CSARLQFPEQFF.

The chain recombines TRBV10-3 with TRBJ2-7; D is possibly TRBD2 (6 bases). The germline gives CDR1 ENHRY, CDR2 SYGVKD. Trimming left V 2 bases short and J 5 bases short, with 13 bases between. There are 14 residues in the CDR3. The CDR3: CAISEGSEGNEQYF. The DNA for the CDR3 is TGTGCCATCAGTGAGGGATCGGAGGGTAACGAGCAGTACTTC.